A few counts support the clone carrying this T cell receptor beta chain. The sample comes from a study of cytomegalovirus exposure and HLA in healthy donors. PCR amplification relied on 60 Vbeta primers (plus 13 Jbeta primers). Generated by immunoSEQ multiplex PCR, the TCRdb table keeps only in-frame clones and is missing some. Of 150,000 to 200,000 clones listed, 80% to 90% are singletons. The receptor comes from a man between 18 and 35 years old in good health and CMV-seropositive. The sequenced material came from PBMCs.

CDR3 loop: CASSQSGLDNEQFF. In nucleotides, the CDR3 is TGCGCCAGCAGCCAATCGGGACTAGACAATGAGCAGTTCTTC. V gene TRBV4-1 combines with J gene TRBJ2-1, with 8 bases identical to TRBD2. This CDR3 comprises 14 residues. V was clipped by 2 bases and J by 5 bases; unmatched bases: 2. Germline values: CDR1 MGHRA, CDR2 YSYEKL.